The sequence of this T cell receptor beta chain was determined in a study of Ad26.COV2.S vaccination and SARS-CoV-2 variants. Findings and caveats of the study: Spike-specific TCR breadth ran higher among vaccine recipients than placebo recipients.

Assay used: immunoSEQ multiplex PCR; TCRdb lists only in-frame clones, some missing. The table includes a few hundred thousand clones, around 87% detected once. Specified treatment: some 19 received Ad26.COV2.S at low or high dose, single or two shots; roughly five received placebo; per-sample allocation not given. The investigators took samples on day 63 after the first vaccine or placebo injection. The vaccine antigen was prefusion-stabilized Wuhan SARS-CoV-2 spike. Worth noting for this clone: Its target is not known.

Germline lookup yields CDR1 MRHNA and CDR2 SNTAGT. The CDR3 contains 13 residues. V shed 3 bases, J shed 3 bases, and the junction held 0 bases outside the gene matches. This specimen was peripheral blood, taken in a trial of Ad26.COV2.S vaccine versus placebo. V is TRBV6-4 and J is TRBJ1-1, with 8 bases that match TRBD1. The TCR was taken from a person between 18 and 59 years old who received the Ad26.COV2.S COVID-19 vaccine or a placebo. Written as DNA, the CDR3 is TGTGCCAGCAGTGAGGACAGGGACACTGAAGCTTTCTTT. Its protein product is CASSEDRDTEAFF.